The next 19 T cell receptor beta chains were all read from a single sample in a study of blood T cell repertoires in COVID-19. The data were produced by immunoSEQ multiplex PCR, yet TCRdb's version contains in-frame clones alone and is incomplete. The data hold about 170,000 clones, with around 86% observed a single time. Source material: peripheral blood. These receptor sequences come from a man in his sixties or seventies with acute or convalescent COVID-19.

This clone was observed a single time. The chain links TRBV5-4 to TRBJ2-1, with 8 bases aligning to TRBD1. Germline V gene lookup returns CDR1 SGHNT and CDR2 YYREEE (reference sequence). V trimming: 2 bases; J trimming: 7 bases; junction bases outside the gene matches: 8. The CDR3 loop spans 15 amino acids. The CDR3 reads CASSFATGEENEQFF. CDR3 sequence (DNA): TGTGCCAGCAGCTTCGCGACAGGGGAGGAGAATGAGCAGTTCTTC.

V gene TRBV24-1 combines with J gene TRBJ1-2; D call uncertain. The CDR3 loop spans 12 amino acids. The V end was cut by 6 bases, the J end by 0 bases, with 4 bases between. In germline, CDR1 is KGHDR, CDR2 SFDVKD. The CDR3 DNA reads TGTGCCACCAGTTTAGCTAACTATGGCTACACCTTC. This translates into CATSLANYGYTF.

V and J are TRBV5-4 and TRBJ1-1; D not certain. There are 14 residues in the CDR3. Trimming cost V 0 bases and J 8 bases, with 14 bases left between them. The germline V gene encodes CDR1 SGHNT and CDR2 YYREEE (reference sequence). The CDR3 loop is CASSLAGVDAEAFF. The CDR3 region has the DNA TGTGCCAGCAGCTTGGCCGGGGTGGACGCGGAAGCTTTCTTT.

The CDR3 sequence: CASSLFGNSPLHF. In DNA form, the CDR3 reads TGTGCCAGCAGTTTATTCGGGAATTCACCCCTCCACTTT. The chain links TRBV27 to TRBJ1-6; no firm D call. The CDR3 length is 13 residues. Trimming left V 1 base short and J 7 bases short, with 5 bases between. Germline V lookup: CDR1 MNHEY, CDR2 SMNVEV (reference sequence).

The chain carries TRBV5-1 and TRBJ2-2; D possibly corresponds to TRBD1 (6 bases). Trimming pared 4 bases from V and 1 base from J, leaving 11 bases between. This CDR3 is 15 amino acids long. CDR1 SGHRS and CDR2 YFSETQ come from the germline V gene. CDR3 DNA: TGCGCCAGCAGCCTAGGGGGTTGGAACACCGGGGAGCTGTTTTTT. Amino acid sequence: CASSLGGWNTGELFF.

The V and J genes are TRBV5-1 and TRBJ2-1; 7 positions match TRBD2. V was clipped by 0 bases and J by 5 bases; unmatched bases: 11. Germline assignment: CDR1 SGHRS and CDR2 YFSETQ. This CDR3 is 17 amino acids long. The CDR3 bases are TGCGCCAGCAGCTTGGACGGAGCGGGGACCAACCACAATGAGCAGTTCTTC. It specifies CASSLDGAGTNHNEQFF.

The rearrangement joins TRBV3-1 (or the pseudogene TRBV3-2) to TRBJ2-7, with TRBD1 as a possible D gene (6 bases). The germline gives CDR1 LGHDT, CDR2 YNNKEL (reference sequence). Trimming pared 8 bases from V and 5 bases from J, leaving 16 bases between. CDR3 length: 13 residues. CDR3 nucleotides: TGTGCCAGCGGTAGGGGGAGTTTGAACGAGCAGTACTTC. Protein sequence: CASGRGSLNEQYF.

The V gene is TRBV3-1 (or the pseudogene TRBV3-2), the J gene TRBJ1-1; D gene uncertain. CDR1 and CDR2 from the germline V gene are LGHDT and YNNKEL (reference sequence). V was trimmed by 4 bases and J by 2 bases, leaving 8 bases between them. This CDR3 is built from 13 residues. CDR3 amino acids: CASSRSPNTEAFF. DNA for the CDR3: TGTGCCAGCAGCCGTAGTCCTAACACTGAAGCTTTCTTT.

This clone was detected only a few times. The chain employs TRBV7-2 and TRBJ2-1, with D perhaps TRBD2 (6 bases). The germline V gene encodes CDR1 SGHTA and CDR2 FQGNSA. This CDR3 contains 13 residues. Trimming stripped 2 bases from V and 10 bases from J, with 12 bases between. The CDR3 spells CASSLNRAGEQFF. As DNA, the CDR3 is TGTGCCAGCAGCTTAAACCGGGCGGGAGAGCAGTTCTTC.

The rearrangement links TRBV18 to TRBJ1-2; 8 nucleotides match TRBD1. This CDR3 has 14 residues. The V gene's germline CDR1 is KGHSH and CDR2 LQKENI. The V segment lost 3 bases and the J segment 6 bases; nucleotides outside the gene matches: 6. The CDR3 bases are TGTGCCAGCTCACCCTTGACAGGGGAGAATGGCTACACCTTC. It codes for CASSPLTGENGYTF.

The chain couples TRBV5-4 to TRBJ2-3, with D perhaps matching TRBD2 (6 bases). V shed 4 bases and J shed 2 bases, with 17 bases lying between them. This CDR3 contains 16 residues. Germline V gene data show CDR1 as SGHNT and CDR2 as YYREEE (reference sequence). The CDR3 coding sequence is TGTGCCAGCAGCCTGTCAGCGGGCACGTACACAGATACGCAGTATTTT. Encoded protein: CASSLSAGTYTDTQYF.

This chain joins TRBV10-3 and TRBJ2-1; D gene unclear. V gave up 10 bases and J gave up 4 bases, with 17 bases separating them. The CDR3 consists of 14 residues. Germline V gene sequence: CDR1 ENHRY, CDR2 SYGVKD. CDR3 sequence: CATEDLGLYNEQFF. The DNA for the CDR3 is TGTGCCACCGAAGATCTTGGGCTTTACAATGAGCAGTTCTTC.

This rearrangement joins TRBV5-4 to TRBJ1-2; 7 nucleotides line up with TRBD1. Germline CDR1 is SGHNT and CDR2 is YYREEE (reference sequence). V gave up 4 bases and J gave up 4 bases; unmatched junction bases: 16. There are 17 residues in the CDR3. The CDR3: CASSPPGGSGLVYGYTF. CDR3 DNA: TGTGCCAGCAGCCCCCCAGGGGGATCGGGTTTGGTCTATGGCTACACCTTC.

This chain connects TRBV13 to TRBJ2-3, with D perhaps matching TRBD2 (7 bases). Between the trimmed V and J ends, which lost 0 bases and 1 base, there was a span of 11 bases. The CDR3 totals 16 residues. Germline CDR1 and CDR2: PRHDT and FYEKMQ (reference sequence). The CDR3, as DNA: TGTGCCAGCAGCTTAGGCCGGGGGGCCGGCACAGATACGCAGTATTTT. Amino acids: CASSLGRGAGTDTQYF.

This clone was observed once. V gene TRBV6-5 combines with J gene TRBJ2-2; 9 bases are shared with TRBD1. The V segment lost 6 bases and the J segment 7 bases; nucleotides outside the gene matches: 6. The CDR3 is 14 amino acids. Germline V gives CDR1 MNHEY, CDR2 SVGAGI. Here the CDR3 DNA reads TGTGCCAGCAGGAACGGACAGGGGTACGGGGAGCTGTTTTTT. Its translation is CASRNGQGYGELFF.

The chain has TRBV28 and TRBJ2-2; 9 bases fit TRBD2. The CDR3 loop spans 15 amino acids. Per germline, CDR1 MDHEN and CDR2 SYDVKM. The V gene end was trimmed by 2 bases and the J gene end by 6 bases; junction bases not matched to a gene: 4. The CDR3 region is CASSLGVAGAGELFF. The CDR3 bases are TGTGCCAGCAGTTTAGGGGTAGCGGGGGCCGGGGAGCTGTTTTTT.

V usage is TRBV27 and J usage is TRBJ1-2; 8 nucleotides agree with TRBD1. The J segment lost 7 bases and the V segment lost 3 bases, leaving 4 bases of the junction unmatched. The CDR3 covers 13 residues. Germline assignment: CDR1 MNHEY and CDR2 SMNVEV (reference sequence). The CDR3 DNA reads TGTGCCAGCAGTTTGGCAGGGGGCTCTGGCTACACCTTC. Translated: CASSLAGGSGYTF.

V gene TRBV6-5 combines with J gene TRBJ2-1; unclear D gene. Trimming shortened V by 8 bases and J by 7 bases, and 12 bases separated the two germline ends. The CDR3 runs to 12 residues. Germline V gives CDR1 MNHEY, CDR2 SVGAGI. The chain's CDR3 is CASSLGGNEQFF. CDR3 nucleotides: TGTGCCAGCTCCCTAGGTGGGAATGAGCAGTTCTTC.

The chain carries TRBV6-6 and TRBJ2-2, with 10 bases identical to TRBD1. The CDR3 sequence is 16 residues long. Trimming removed 5 bases from V and 1 base from J; junction bases left unmatched: 4. Germline loops: CDR1 MNHNY, CDR2 SVGAGI (reference sequence). The CDR3 region is CASSRQGALNTGELFF. The CDR3 DNA sequence: TGTGCCAGCAGTCGACAGGGGGCCCTGAACACCGGGGAGCTGTTTTTT.